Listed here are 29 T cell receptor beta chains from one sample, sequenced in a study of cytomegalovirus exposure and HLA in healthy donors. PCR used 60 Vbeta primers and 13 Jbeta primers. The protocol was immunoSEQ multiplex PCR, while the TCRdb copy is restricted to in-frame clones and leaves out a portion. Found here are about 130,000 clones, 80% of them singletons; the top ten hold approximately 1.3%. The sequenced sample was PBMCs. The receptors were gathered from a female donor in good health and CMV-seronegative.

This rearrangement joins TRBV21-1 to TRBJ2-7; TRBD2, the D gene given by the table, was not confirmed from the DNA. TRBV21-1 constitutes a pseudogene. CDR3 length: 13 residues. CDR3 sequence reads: CASSSRESYEQYF. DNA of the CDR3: TGTGCCAGCAGCTCCCGGGAGAGCTACGAGCAGTACTTC.

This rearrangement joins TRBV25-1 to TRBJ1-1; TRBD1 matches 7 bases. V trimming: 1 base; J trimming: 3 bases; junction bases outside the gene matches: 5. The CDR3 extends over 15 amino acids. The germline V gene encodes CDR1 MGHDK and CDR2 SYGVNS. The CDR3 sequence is CASSELGGADTEAFF. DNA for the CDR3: TGTGCCAGCAGTGAATTAGGGGGCGCGGACACTGAAGCTTTCTTT.

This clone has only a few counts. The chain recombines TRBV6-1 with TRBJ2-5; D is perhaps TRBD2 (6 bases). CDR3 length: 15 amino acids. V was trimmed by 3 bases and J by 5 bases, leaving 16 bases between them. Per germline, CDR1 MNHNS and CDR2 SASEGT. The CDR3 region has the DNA TGTGCCAGCAGTGATGCGGGGATTGGTTCGGAGACCCAGTACTTC. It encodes CASSDAGIGSETQYF.

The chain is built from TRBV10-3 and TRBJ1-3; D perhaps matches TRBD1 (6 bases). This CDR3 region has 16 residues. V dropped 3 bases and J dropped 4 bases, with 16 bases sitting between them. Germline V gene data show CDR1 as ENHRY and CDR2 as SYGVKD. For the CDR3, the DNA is TGTGCCATCAGTGATGGGCAGGGGATTTCCGGAAACACCATATATTTT. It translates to CAISDGQGISGNTIYF.

The CDR3 nucleotides are TGTGCCAGCAGAACTCAGGGGGCGATTTACTACGAGCAGTACTTC. This sequence encodes CASRTQGAIYYEQYF. The chain couples TRBV28 to TRBJ2-7; 8 bases are shared with TRBD1. Germline CDR1 and CDR2: MDHEN and SYDVKM. This CDR3 spans 15 amino acids. Trimming at V came to 6 bases and at J to 3 bases, leaving 10 bases not matched to a gene.

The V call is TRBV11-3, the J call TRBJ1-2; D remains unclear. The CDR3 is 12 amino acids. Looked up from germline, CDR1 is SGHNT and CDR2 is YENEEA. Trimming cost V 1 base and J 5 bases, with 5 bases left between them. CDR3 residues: CASSLAGYGYTF. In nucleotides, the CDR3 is TGTGCCAGCAGCTTAGCGGGGTATGGCTACACCTTC.

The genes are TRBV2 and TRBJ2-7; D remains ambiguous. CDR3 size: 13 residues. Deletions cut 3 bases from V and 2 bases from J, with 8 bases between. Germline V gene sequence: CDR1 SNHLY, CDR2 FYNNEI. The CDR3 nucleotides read TGTGCCAGCAGTGACCACATACCCTACGAGCAGTACTTC. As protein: CASSDHIPYEQYF.

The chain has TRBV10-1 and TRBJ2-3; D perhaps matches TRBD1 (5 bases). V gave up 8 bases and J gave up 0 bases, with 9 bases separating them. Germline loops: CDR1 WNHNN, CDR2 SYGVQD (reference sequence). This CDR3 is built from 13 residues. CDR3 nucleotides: TGCGCCAGCTGGGGCGGAAGCACAGATACGCAGTATTTT. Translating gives CASWGGSTDTQYF.

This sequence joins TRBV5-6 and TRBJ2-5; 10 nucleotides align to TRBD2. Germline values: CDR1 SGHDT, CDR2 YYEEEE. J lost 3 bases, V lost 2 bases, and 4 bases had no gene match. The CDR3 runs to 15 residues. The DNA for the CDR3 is TGTGCCAGCAGCTTTCTTCTAGCGGGAGAAGAGACCCAGTACTTC. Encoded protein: CASSFLLAGEETQYF.

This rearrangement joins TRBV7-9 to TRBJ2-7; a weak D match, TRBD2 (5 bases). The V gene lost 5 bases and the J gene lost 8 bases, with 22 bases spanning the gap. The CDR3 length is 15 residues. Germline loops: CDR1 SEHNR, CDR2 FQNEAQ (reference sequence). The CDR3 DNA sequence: TGTGCCAGCAGCCCCGAACCCGTACTAGTGAGCCAGCAGTACTTC. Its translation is CASSPEPVLVSQQYF.

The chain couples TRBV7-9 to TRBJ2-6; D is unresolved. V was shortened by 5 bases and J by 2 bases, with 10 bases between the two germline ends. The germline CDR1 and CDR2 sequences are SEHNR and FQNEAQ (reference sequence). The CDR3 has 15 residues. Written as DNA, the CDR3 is TGTGCCAGCAGCCTACCGCGGACTGGGGCCAACGTCCTGACTTTC. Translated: CASSLPRTGANVLTF.

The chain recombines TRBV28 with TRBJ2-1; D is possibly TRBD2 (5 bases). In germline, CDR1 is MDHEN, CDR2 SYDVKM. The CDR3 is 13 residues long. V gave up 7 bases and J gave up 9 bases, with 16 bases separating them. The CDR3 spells CASTPRVEGEQFF. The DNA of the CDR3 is TGTGCCAGCACCCCGAGGGTAGAGGGTGAGCAGTTCTTC. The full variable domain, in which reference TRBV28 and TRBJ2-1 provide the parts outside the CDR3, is DVKVTQSSRYLVKRTGEKVFLECVQDMDHENMFWYRQDPGLGLRLIYFSYDVKMKEKGDIPEGYSVSREKKERFSLILESASTNQTSMYLCASTPRVEGEQFFGPGTRLTVL.

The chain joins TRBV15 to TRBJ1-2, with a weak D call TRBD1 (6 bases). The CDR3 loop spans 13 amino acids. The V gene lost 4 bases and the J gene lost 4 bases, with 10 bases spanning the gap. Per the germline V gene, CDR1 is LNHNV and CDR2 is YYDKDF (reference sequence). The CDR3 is CATSKQGSYGYTF. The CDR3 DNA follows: TGTGCCACCAGCAAACAGGGAAGCTATGGCTACACCTTC.

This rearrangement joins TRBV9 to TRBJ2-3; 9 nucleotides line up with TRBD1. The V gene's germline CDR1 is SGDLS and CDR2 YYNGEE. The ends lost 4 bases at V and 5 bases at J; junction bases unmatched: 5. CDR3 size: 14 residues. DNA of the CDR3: TGTGCCAGCAGCCAACAGGGGGCAGGAGATACGCAGTATTTT. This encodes CASSQQGAGDTQYF.

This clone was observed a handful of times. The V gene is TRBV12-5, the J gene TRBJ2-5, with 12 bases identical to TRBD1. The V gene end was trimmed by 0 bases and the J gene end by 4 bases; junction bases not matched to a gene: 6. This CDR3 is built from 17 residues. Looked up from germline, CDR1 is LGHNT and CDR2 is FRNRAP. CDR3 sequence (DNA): TGTGCTAGTGGTTTGGTATTGGGGACAGGGGGCCTAGAGACCCAGTACTTC. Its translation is CASGLVLGTGGLETQYF.

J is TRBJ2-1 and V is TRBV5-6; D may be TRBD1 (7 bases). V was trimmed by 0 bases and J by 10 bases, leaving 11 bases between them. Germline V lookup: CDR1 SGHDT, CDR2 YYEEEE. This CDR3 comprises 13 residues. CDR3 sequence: CASSLGRGDEQFF. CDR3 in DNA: TGTGCCAGCAGCTTGGGCAGGGGGGACGAGCAGTTCTTC.

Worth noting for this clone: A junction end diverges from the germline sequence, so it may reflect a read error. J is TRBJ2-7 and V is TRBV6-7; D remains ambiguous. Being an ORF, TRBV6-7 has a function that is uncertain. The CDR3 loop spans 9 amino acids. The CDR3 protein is CARYAQTIF. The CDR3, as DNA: TGTGCCAGATACGCACAGACAATCTTC.

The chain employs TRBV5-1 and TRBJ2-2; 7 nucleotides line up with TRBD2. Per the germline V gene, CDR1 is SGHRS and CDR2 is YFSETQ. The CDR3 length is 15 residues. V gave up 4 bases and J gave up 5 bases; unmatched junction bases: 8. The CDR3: CASSAYMGGTGELFF. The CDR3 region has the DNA TGCGCCAGCAGCGCTTACATGGGAGGGACCGGGGAGCTGTTTTTT.

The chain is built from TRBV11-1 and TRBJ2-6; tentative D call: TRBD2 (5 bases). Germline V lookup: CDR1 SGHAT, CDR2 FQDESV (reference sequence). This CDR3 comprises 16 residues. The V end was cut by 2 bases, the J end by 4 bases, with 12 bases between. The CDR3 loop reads CASSLTTGSGANVLTF. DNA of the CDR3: TGTGCCAGCAGCTTAACGACGGGATCCGGGGCCAACGTCCTGACTTTC. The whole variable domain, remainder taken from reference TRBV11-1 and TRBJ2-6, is EAEVAQSPRYKITEKSQAVAFWCDPISGHATLYWYRQILGQGPELLVQFQDESVVDDSQLPKDRFSAERLKGVDSTLKIQPAELGDSAMYLCASSLTTGSGANVLTFGAGSRLTVL.

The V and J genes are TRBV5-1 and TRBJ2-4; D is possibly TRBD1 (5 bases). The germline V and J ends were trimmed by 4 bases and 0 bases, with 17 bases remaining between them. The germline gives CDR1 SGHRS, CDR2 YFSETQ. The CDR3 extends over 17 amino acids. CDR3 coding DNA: TGCGCCAGCAGCGCGCACCCAGGGTACCTAGCCAAAAACATTCAGTACTTC. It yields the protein CASSAHPGYLAKNIQYF.

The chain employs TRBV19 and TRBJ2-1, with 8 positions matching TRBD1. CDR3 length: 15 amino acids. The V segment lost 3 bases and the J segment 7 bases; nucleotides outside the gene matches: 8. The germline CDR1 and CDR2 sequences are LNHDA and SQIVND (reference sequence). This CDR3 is CASSIGGQATNEQFF. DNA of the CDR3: TGTGCCAGTAGTATTGGGGGACAGGCTACAAATGAGCAGTTCTTC.

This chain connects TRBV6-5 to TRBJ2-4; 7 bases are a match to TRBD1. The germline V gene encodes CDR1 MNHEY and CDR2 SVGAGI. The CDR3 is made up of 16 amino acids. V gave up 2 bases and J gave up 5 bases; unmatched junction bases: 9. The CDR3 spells CASSYKPGQPQNIQYF. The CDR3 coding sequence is TGTGCCAGCAGTTACAAACCGGGACAGCCGCAAAACATTCAGTACTTC.

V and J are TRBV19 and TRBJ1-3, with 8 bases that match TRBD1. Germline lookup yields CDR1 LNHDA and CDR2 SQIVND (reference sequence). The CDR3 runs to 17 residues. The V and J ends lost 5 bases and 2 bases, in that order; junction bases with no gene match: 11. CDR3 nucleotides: TGTGCCAGTAGTGGGGGACAGGTAGCCCAAGCTGGAAACACCATATATTTT. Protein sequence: CASSGGQVAQAGNTIYF.

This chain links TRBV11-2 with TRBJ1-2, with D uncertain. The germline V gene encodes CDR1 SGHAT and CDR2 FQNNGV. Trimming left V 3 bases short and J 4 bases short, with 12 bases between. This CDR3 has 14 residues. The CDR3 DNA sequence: TGTGCCAGCAGCTTGGCTAGGGAGACCTATGGCTACACCTTC. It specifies CASSLARETYGYTF. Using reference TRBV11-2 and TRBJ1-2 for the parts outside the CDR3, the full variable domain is EAGVAQSPRYKIIEKRQSVAFWCNPISGHATLYWYQQILGQGPKLLIQFQNNGVVDDSQLPKDRFSAERLKGVDSTLKIQPAKLEDSAVYLCASSLARETYGYTFGSGTRLTVV.

CDR3 sequence (DNA): TGTGCCAGCAGTTTAGCGACAGGACTGACCATATATTTT. This codes for CASSLATGLTIYF. The rearrangement uses TRBV28 and TRBJ1-3; tentative D call: TRBD1 (6 bases). The CDR3 totals 13 residues. V was cut by 2 bases and J by 10 bases, with 12 bases left in between. Germline V gene sequence: CDR1 MDHEN, CDR2 SYDVKM. Variable domain in full (rest from reference TRBV28 and TRBJ1-3): DVKVTQSSRYLVKRTGEKVFLECVQDMDHENMFWYRQDPGLGLRLIYFSYDVKMKEKGDIPEGYSVSREKKERFSLILESASTNQTSMYLCASSLATGLTIYFGEGSWLTVV.

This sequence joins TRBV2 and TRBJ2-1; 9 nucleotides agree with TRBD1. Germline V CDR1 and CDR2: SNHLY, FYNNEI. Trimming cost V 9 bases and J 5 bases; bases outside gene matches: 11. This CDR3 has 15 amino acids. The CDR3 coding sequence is TGTGCCAGTGTGGGCGGGACAGGGAATAACAATGAGCAGTTCTTC. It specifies CASVGGTGNNNEQFF. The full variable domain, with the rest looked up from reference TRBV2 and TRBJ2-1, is EPEVTQTPSHQVTQMGQEVILRCVPISNHLYFYWYRQILGQKVEFLVSFYNNEISEKSEIFDDQFSVERPDGSNFTLKIRSTKLEDSAMYFCASVGGTGNNNEQFFGPGTRLTVL.

The CDR3 spells CASSTDSSYNEQFF. The CDR3 region has the DNA TGCGCCAGCAGCACGGACAGCTCCTACAATGAGCAGTTCTTC. The chain is built from TRBV5-1 and TRBJ2-1; the D gene is possibly TRBD1 (6 bases). V dropped 4 bases and J dropped 0 bases, with 8 bases sitting between them. This CDR3 spans 14 amino acids. Germline CDR1 is SGHRS and CDR2 is YFSETQ.

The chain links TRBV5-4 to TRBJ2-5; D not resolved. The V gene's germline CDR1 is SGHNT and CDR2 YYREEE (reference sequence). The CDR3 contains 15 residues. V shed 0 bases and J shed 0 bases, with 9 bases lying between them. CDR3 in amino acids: CASSLALADQETQYF. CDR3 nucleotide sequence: TGTGCCAGCAGCTTGGCCCTGGCGGACCAAGAGACCCAGTACTTC.

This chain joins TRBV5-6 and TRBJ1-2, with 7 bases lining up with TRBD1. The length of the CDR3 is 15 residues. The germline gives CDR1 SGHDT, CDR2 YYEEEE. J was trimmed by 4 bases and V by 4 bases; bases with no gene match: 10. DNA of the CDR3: TGTGCCAGCAGCCAAGCAACAGGGGCCCCCTATGGCTACACCTTC. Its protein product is CASSQATGAPYGYTF.